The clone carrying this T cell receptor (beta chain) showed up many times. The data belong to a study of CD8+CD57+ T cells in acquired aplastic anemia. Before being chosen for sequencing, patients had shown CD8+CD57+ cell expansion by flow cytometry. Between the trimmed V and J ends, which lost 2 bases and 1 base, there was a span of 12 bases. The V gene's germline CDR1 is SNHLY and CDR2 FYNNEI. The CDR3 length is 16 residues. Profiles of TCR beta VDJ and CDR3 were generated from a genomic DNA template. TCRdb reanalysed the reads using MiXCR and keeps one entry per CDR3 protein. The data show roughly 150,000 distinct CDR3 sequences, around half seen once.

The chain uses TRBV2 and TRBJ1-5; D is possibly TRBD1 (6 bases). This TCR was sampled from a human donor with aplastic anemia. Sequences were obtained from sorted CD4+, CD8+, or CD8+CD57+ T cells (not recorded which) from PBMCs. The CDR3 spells CASSEFGGGSNQPQHF. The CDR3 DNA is TGTGCCAGCAGTGAATTTGGGGGCGGGAGCAATCAGCCCCAGCATTTT.